A single sample gave rise to the 18 T cell receptor beta chains below, sequenced in a study of cytomegalovirus exposure and HLA in healthy donors. The PCR employed 60 Vbeta primers together with 13 Jbeta primers. Produced via immunoSEQ multiplex PCR; TCRdb's table is partial and in-frame only. The repertoire has 70,000 to 85,000 clones, about two thirds of them found once; the top ten carry around 6%. Sequencing was carried out using PBMCs. These receptors all stem from a man aged 25 to 40 in good health and CMV-seropositive.

The chain links TRBV30 to TRBJ1-2, with a possible D match to TRBD1 (6 bases). Looked up from germline, CDR1 is GTSNPN and CDR2 is SVGIG (reference sequence). V lost 5 bases and J 8 bases, leaving 18 bases between the germline ends. The CDR3 is 13 residues long. CDR3 sequence: CAWATGGSGGYTF. The CDR3 coding sequence is TGTGCCTGGGCGACAGGCGGTTCTGGCGGCTACACCTTC.

This clone occurred once. The chain combines TRBV6-6 with TRBJ1-5, with D perhaps TRBD1 (6 bases). Germline V gives CDR1 MNHNY, CDR2 SVGAGI (reference sequence). This CDR3 contains 15 residues. Trimming stripped 3 bases from V and 4 bases from J, with 13 bases between. The CDR3 is CASSYRTVYNQPQHF. CDR3 sequence (DNA): TGTGCCAGCAGTTATCGGACAGTTTATAATCAGCCCCAGCATTTT.

The chain carries TRBV4-3 and TRBJ2-7; 10 positions match TRBD2. CDR1 and CDR2 from the germline V gene are LGHNA and YSLEER. The length of the CDR3 is 18 residues. Germline trimming cut 0 bases from V and 4 bases from J; bases unmatched to any gene: 12. The CDR3 DNA is TGCGCCAGCAGCCAAGACGTTGGAGCGGGAGGGTGGGCATACGAGCAGTACTTC. Protein sequence: CASSQDVGAGGWAYEQYF.

The chain couples TRBV10-1 to TRBJ1-1; D possibly corresponds to TRBD1 (6 bases). Trimming took 6 bases from V and 1 from J, leaving 9 bases between them. The CDR3 totals 13 residues. Germline values: CDR1 WNHNN, CDR2 SYGVQD (reference sequence). The CDR3 region is CASRRGRNTEAFF. The CDR3 coding sequence is TGCGCCAGCAGAAGGGGGAGGAACACTGAAGCTTTCTTT.

The rearrangement uses TRBV5-1 and TRBJ2-3; 8 bases fit TRBD2. This CDR3 has 14 amino acids. The V gene's germline CDR1 is SGHRS and CDR2 YFSETQ. Trimming cost V 6 bases and J 4 bases; bases outside gene matches: 7. CDR3 residues: CASTPGGVADTQYF. DNA for the CDR3: TGCGCCAGCACCCCGGGGGGGGTCGCAGATACGCAGTATTTT.

This clone was picked up a small number of times. This chain joins TRBV14 and TRBJ2-7; 9 bases agree with TRBD2. Germline trimming cut 0 bases from V and 1 base from J; bases unmatched to any gene: 4. Germline values: CDR1 SGHDN, CDR2 FVKESK. The CDR3 covers 16 residues. CDR3 residues: CASSQDRSGRSYEQYF. The CDR3 region has the DNA TGTGCCAGCAGCCAAGACCGCAGCGGGAGGTCCTACGAGCAGTACTTC.

The V gene is TRBV7-9, the J gene TRBJ2-5; 8 bases are shared with TRBD1. Per germline, CDR1 SEHNR and CDR2 FQNEAQ (reference sequence). The CDR3 is made up of 15 amino acids. With V trimmed by 5 bases and J by 5 bases, 10 bases remained unmatched. DNA for the CDR3: TGTGCCAGCAGCCTCCGGACAGGGTCTGGGGAGACCCAGTACTTC. Amino acid sequence: CASSLRTGSGETQYF.

V gene TRBV30 combines with J gene TRBJ2-7; 9 bases map to TRBD1. This CDR3 comprises 13 residues. Trimming cost V 4 bases and J 4 bases; bases outside gene matches: 5. The germline V gene encodes CDR1 GTSNPN and CDR2 SVGIG (reference sequence). CDR3 sequence: CAWTRQGVYEQYF. Here the CDR3 DNA reads TGTGCCTGGACCCGACAGGGGGTTTACGAGCAGTACTTC.

The J gene is TRBJ1-2, the V gene TRBV7-2; 7 nucleotides line up with TRBD1. This CDR3 comprises 14 residues. CDR1 and CDR2 (germline): SGHTA, FQGNSA. V shed 4 bases, J shed 4 bases, and the junction held 6 bases outside the gene matches. This CDR3 is CASSSSGGAYGYTF. The CDR3 region has the DNA TGTGCCAGCAGCTCCTCAGGGGGTGCCTATGGCTACACCTTC. Full variable domain (missing parts from reference TRBV7-2 and TRBJ1-2): GAGVSQSPSNKVTEKGKDVELRCDPISGHTALYWYRQSLGQGLEFLIYFQGNSAPDKSGLPSDRFSAERTGGSVSTLTIQRTQQEDSAVYLCASSSSGGAYGYTFGSGTRLTVV.

The J gene is TRBJ2-5, the V gene TRBV6-1; TRBD2 is a possible D gene (6 bases). CDR1 is MNHNS and CDR2 is SASEGT in the germline V gene. V was trimmed by 1 base and J by 1 base, leaving 10 bases between them. The CDR3 has 15 amino acids. In DNA form, the CDR3 reads TGTGCCAGCAGTGAAGGGGGGGAAACCCAAGAGACCCAGTACTTC. Its protein is CASSEGGETQETQYF.

The CDR3 spells CATSRDGRIHEKLFF. CDR3 DNA sequence: TGTGCCACCAGCAGAGATGGGAGAATTCATGAAAAACTGTTTTTT. The rearrangement uses TRBV15 and TRBJ1-4; D remains unclear. Germline-derived CDR1 and CDR2 are LNHNV and YYDKDF (reference sequence). The V and J ends lost 0 bases and 6 bases respectively, with 11 bases between them. CDR3 size: 15 residues.

This chain uses TRBV4-1 with TRBJ1-6; 10 bases agree with TRBD1. This CDR3 is built from 16 residues. CDR1 is MGHRA, CDR2 YSYEKL, per germline. The V segment lost 0 bases and the J segment 8 bases; nucleotides outside the gene matches: 4. The CDR3 protein is CASSQDRGTGDSPLHF. CDR3 DNA: TGCGCCAGCAGCCAAGATCGGGGGACAGGGGATTCACCCCTCCACTTT.

This chain connects TRBV19 to TRBJ2-1, with 9 bases that match TRBD2. Germline CDR1 and CDR2: LNHDA and SQIVND (reference sequence). V lost 1 base, J lost 7 bases, and 5 bases stayed unmatched. This CDR3 contains 15 residues. In DNA, the CDR3 is TGTGCCAGTAGTATAGCGGCGGGGGGGCATAATGAGCAGTTCTTC. Translating it yields CASSIAAGGHNEQFF.

V gene TRBV29-1 combines with J gene TRBJ2-7, with D possibly being TRBD2 (6 bases). The V end lost 3 bases, the J end lost 0 bases, and 12 bases lay between the germline ends. This CDR3 is 14 amino acids long. Per germline, CDR1 SQVTM and CDR2 ANQGSEA. DNA of the CDR3: TGCAGCGTTGATTTAGCGGAAGGCTCCTACGAGCAGTACTTC. Protein product: CSVDLAEGSYEQYF.

There are a few counts of this clone. This sequence joins TRBV15 and TRBJ1-5; no clear D gene. The CDR3 has 14 residues. Germline V lookup: CDR1 LNHNV, CDR2 YYDKDF (reference sequence). Trimming left V 1 base short and J 1 base short, with 5 bases between. The chain's CDR3 is CATSRVTSNQPQHF. DNA for the CDR3: TGTGCCACCAGCAGAGTAACAAGCAATCAGCCCCAGCATTTT.

The chain links TRBV28 to TRBJ1-5; 7 positions match TRBD1. There are 16 residues in the CDR3. Germline-derived CDR1 and CDR2 are MDHEN and SYDVKM. V lost 7 bases to trimming and J lost 3 bases; unmatched junction nucleotides: 12. The CDR3: CASTGQVSLANQPQHF. DNA for the CDR3: TGTGCCAGCACCGGACAGGTATCGCTCGCCAATCAGCCCCAGCATTTT.

This clone was seen more than once but under ten times. J is TRBJ2-1 and V is TRBV28; TRBD2 agrees at 9 bases. CDR3 length: 15 amino acids. The J segment lost 9 bases and the V segment lost 3 bases, leaving 9 bases of the junction unmatched. From germline, CDR1 is MDHEN and CDR2 SYDVKM. The CDR3 nucleotides are TGTGCCAGCAGTTTTAGGCGGGAGGGCCTTGGTGAGCAGTTCTTC. This gives the protein CASSFRREGLGEQFF.

J is TRBJ2-3 and V is TRBV6-5; TRBD1 aligns across 10 bases. V lost 6 bases, J lost 1 base, and 4 bases stayed unmatched. The germline CDR1 and CDR2 sequences are MNHEY and SVGAGI. The length of the CDR3 is 15 residues. The CDR3 sequence: CASRTTGGRTDTQYF. For the CDR3, the DNA is TGTGCCAGCAGAACGACAGGGGGCCGCACAGATACGCAGTATTTT.